Included here is one TCR beta chain sequence, with context. What it binds is unknown. Per the germline V gene, CDR1 is DFQATT and CDR2 is SNEGSKA (reference sequence). This CDR3 spans 12 amino acids. Between the trimmed V and J ends, which lost 8 bases and 5 bases, there was a span of 12 bases. The record originates from a study of T cells in Graves' hyperthyroidism and ophthalmopathy. Study-level findings and limits: Blood shared most expanded thyroid clonotypes above 0.001.

Investigators excluded patients with uncontrolled infection, other autoimmune disease, pregnancy or lactation. RNA transcripts gave rise to amplified TCR beta CDR3 regions. The HTBI primer set drove a first-round RT-PCR of the TCR CDR3. One entry per CDR3 protein results from TCRdb running MiXCR on the multiplex PCR reads. The sample has around 450,000 distinct CDR3 sequences; roughly an eighth are singletons. The specimen was blood. This sequence originates from a woman between 18 and 29 years old with Graves' hyperthyroidism. The chain joins TRBV20-1 to TRBJ1-4; D might be TRBD1 (5 bases). CDR3 in amino acids: CSTAGPNEKLFF. CDR3 DNA sequence: TGCAGTACCGCGGGACCGAATGAAAAACTGTTTTTT.